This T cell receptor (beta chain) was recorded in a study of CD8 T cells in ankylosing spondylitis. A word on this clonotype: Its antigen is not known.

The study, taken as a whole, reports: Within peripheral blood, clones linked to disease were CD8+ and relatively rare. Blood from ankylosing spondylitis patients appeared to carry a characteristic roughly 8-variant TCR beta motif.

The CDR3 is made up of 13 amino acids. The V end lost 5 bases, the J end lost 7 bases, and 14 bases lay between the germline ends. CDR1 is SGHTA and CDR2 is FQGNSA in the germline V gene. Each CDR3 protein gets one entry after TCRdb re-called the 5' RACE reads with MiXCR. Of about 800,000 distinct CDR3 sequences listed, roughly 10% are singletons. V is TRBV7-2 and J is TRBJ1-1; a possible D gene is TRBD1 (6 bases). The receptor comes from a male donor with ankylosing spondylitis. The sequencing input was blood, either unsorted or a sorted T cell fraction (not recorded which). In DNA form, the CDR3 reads TGTGCCAGCAGCCTAAGATACAGGGATGAAGCTTTCTTT. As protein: CASSLRYRDEAFF.